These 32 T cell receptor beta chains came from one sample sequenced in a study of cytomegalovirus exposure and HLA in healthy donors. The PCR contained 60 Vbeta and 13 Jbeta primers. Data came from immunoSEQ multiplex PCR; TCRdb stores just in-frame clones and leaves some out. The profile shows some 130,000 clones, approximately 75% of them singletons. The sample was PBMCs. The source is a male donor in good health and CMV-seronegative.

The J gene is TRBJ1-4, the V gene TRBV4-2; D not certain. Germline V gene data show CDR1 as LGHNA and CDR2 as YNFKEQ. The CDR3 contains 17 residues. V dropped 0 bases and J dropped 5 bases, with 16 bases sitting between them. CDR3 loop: CASSQDLVQTHNEKLFF. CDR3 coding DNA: TGTGCCAGCAGCCAAGATCTGGTACAAACGCACAATGAAAAACTGTTTTTT.

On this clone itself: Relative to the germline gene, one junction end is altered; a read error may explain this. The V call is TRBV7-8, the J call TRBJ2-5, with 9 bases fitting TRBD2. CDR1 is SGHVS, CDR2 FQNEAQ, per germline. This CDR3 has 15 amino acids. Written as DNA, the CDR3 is TGTACCAGCAGCTCCAGACTAGCGGACCAAGAGACCCAGTACTTC. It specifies CTSSSRLADQETQYF. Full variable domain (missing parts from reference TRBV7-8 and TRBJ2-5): GAGVSQSPRYKVAKRGQDVALRCDPISGHVSLFWYQQALGQGPEFLTYFQNEAQLDKSGLPSDRFFAERPEGSVSTLKIQRTQQEDSAVYLCTSSSRLADQETQYFGPGTRLLVL.

CDR3 sequence: CASRPPGQGYSPLHF. For the CDR3, the DNA is TGTGCCAGCAGGCCTCCGGGACAGGGATATTCACCCCTCCACTTT. V is TRBV6-1 and J is TRBJ1-6; 9 bases are a match to TRBD1. V lost 6 bases to trimming and J lost 8 bases; unmatched junction nucleotides: 8. The CDR3 sequence is 15 residues long. Germline V gene lookup returns CDR1 MNHNS and CDR2 SASEGT.

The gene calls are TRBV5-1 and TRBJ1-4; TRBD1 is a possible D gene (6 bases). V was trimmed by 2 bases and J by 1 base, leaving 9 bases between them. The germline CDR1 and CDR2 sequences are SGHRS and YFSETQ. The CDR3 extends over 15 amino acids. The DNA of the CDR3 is TGCGCCAGCAGCTTTACAGGGTTAACTAATGAAAAACTGTTTTTT. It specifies CASSFTGLTNEKLFF.

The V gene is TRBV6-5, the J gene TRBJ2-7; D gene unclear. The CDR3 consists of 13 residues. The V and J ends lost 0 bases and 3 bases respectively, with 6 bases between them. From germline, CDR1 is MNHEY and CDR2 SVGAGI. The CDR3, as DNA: TGTGCCAGCAGTTACTCCGCAGGCTACGAGCAGTACTTC. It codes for CASSYSAGYEQYF.

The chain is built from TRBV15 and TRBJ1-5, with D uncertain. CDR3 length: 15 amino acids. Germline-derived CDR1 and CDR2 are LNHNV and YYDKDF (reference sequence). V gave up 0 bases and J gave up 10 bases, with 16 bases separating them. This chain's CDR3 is CATSRDSRAGVPQHF. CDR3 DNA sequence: TGTGCCACCAGCAGAGATTCGAGAGCTGGAGTACCCCAGCATTTT.

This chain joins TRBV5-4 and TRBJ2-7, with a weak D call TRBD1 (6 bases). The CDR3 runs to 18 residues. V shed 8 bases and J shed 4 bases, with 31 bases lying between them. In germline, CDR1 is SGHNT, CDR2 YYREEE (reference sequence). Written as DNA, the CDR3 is TGTGCCAGTAGCCCGGGACACCTAGATCGCGCTAGATATTACGAGCAGTACTTC. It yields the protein CASSPGHLDRARYYEQYF.

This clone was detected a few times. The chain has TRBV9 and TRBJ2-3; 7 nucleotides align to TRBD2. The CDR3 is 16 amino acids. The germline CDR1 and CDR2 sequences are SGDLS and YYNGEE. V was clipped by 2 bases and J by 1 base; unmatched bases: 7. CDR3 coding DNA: TGTGCCAGCAGCGTCCGTGGGGCGGGGGGCACAGATACGCAGTATTTT. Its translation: CASSVRGAGGTDTQYF.

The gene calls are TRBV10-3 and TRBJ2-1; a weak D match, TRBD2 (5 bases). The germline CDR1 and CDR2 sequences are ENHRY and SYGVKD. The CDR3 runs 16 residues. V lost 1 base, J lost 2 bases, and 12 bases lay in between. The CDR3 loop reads CAISEFGDFAYNEQFF. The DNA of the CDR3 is TGTGCCATCAGTGAGTTCGGGGATTTCGCCTACAATGAGCAGTTCTTC.

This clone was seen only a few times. CDR3 bases: TGTGCCAGCAGCGGGGACAGGCGGGCCGACGAGCAGTACTTC. Translated, it gives CASSGDRRADEQYF. V gene TRBV6-6 combines with J gene TRBJ2-7; 8 bases fit TRBD1. Trimming took 6 bases from V and 5 from J; bases not matched to a gene: 9. Germline assignment: CDR1 MNHNY and CDR2 SVGAGI (reference sequence). The CDR3 covers 14 residues.

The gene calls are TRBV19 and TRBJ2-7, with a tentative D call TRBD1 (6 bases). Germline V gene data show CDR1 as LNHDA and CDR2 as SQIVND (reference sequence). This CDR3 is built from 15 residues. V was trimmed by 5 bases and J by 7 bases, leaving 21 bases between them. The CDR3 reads CASSVRRDITKEQYF. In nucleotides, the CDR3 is TGTGCCAGTAGTGTACGCCGGGACATAACGAAAGAGCAGTACTTC.

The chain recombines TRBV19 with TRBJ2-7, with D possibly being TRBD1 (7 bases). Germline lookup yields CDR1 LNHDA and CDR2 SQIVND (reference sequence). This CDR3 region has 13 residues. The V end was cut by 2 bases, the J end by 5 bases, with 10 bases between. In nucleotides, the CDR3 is TGTGCCAGTAGTATACAGGGGGGTAACGAGCAGTACTTC. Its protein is CASSIQGGNEQYF.

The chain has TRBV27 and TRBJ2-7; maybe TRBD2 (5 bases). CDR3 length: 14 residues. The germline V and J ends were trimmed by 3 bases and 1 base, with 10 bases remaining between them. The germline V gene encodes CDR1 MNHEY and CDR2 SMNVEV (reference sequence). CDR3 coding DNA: TGTGCCAGCAGTTTGGTCAGGACTTCCTACGAGCAGTACTTC. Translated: CASSLVRTSYEQYF.

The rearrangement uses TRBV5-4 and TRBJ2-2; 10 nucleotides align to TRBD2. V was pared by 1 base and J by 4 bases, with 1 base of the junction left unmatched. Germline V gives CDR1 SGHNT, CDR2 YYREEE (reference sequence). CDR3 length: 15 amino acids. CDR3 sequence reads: CASSLLAGATGELFF. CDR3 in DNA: TGTGCCAGCAGCTTGCTAGCGGGGGCCACCGGGGAGCTGTTTTTT.

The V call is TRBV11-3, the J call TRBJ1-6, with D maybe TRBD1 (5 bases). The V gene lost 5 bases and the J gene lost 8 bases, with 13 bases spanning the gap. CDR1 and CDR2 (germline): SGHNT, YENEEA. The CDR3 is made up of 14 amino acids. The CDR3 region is CASSHRTGDSPLHF. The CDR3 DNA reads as TGTGCCAGCAGCCACAGGACGGGGGATTCACCCCTCCACTTT. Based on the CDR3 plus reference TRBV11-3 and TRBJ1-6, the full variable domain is EAGVVQSPRYKIIEKKQPVAFWCNPISGHNTLYWYLQNLGQGPELLIRYENEEAVDDSQLPKDRFSAERLKGVDSTLKIQPAELGDSAVYLCASSHRTGDSPLHFGNGTRLTVT.

In DNA, the CDR3 is TGCAGCGTTGAAAACACAAAACAGGGATCATATGGCTACACCTTC. Translated: CSVENTKQGSYGYTF. V is TRBV29-1 and J is TRBJ1-2, with D possibly TRBD1 on 6 matching bases. The CDR3 loop spans 15 amino acids. The V gene lost 2 bases and the J gene lost 5 bases, with 18 bases spanning the gap. Germline-derived CDR1 and CDR2 are SQVTM and ANQGSEA. The complete variable domain, with remaining parts taken from reference TRBV29-1 and TRBJ1-2, reads SAVISQKPSRDICQRGTSLTIQCQVDSQVTMMFWYRQQPGQSLTLIATANQGSEATYESGFVIDKFPISRPNLTFSTLTVSNMSPEDSSIYLCSVENTKQGSYGYTFGSGTRLTVV.

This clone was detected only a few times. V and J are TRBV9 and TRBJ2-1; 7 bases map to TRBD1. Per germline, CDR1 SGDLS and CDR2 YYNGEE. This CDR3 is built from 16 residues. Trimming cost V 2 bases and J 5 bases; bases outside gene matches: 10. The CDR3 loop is CASSVPGTVSNNEQFF. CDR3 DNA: TGTGCCAGCAGCGTTCCCGGGACAGTATCCAACAATGAGCAGTTCTTC.

Here the CDR3 reads CASSRTGTSVPNEQFF. CDR3 DNA sequence: TGTGCCAGCAGCAGGACCGGGACTAGCGTTCCGAATGAGCAGTTCTTC. V and J are TRBV13 and TRBJ2-1, with 10 bases fitting TRBD2. J lost 7 bases, V lost 5 bases, and 11 bases had no gene match. The germline CDR1 and CDR2 sequences are PRHDT and FYEKMQ (reference sequence). This CDR3 comprises 16 residues.

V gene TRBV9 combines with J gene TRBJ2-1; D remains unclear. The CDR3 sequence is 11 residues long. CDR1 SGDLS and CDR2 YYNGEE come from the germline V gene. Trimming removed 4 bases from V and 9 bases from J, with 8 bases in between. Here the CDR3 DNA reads TGTGCCAGCAGCCTGGTGAGTGAGCAGTTCTTC. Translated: CASSLVSEQFF.

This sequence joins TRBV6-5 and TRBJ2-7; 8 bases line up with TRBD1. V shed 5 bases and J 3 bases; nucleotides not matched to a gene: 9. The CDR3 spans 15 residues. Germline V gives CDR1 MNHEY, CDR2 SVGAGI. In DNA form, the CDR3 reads TGTGCCAGCAGTCAGGGGGCAGGGTCGATCTACGAGCAGTACTTC. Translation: CASSQGAGSIYEQYF.

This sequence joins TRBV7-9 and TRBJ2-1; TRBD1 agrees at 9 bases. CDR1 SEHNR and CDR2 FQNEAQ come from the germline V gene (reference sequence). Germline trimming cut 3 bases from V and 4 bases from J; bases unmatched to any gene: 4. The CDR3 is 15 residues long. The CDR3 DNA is TGTGCCAGCAGCTTTGGACAGGGGCCGTACAATGAGCAGTTCTTC. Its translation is CASSFGQGPYNEQFF.

CDR3 amino acids: CASGQGDEQYF. The CDR3 DNA reads TGTGCCAGTGGACAGGGAGACGAGCAGTACTTC. The chain carries TRBV7-8 and TRBJ2-7; 8 nucleotides agree with TRBD1. V was clipped by 9 bases and J by 5 bases; unmatched bases: 3. The germline CDR1 and CDR2 sequences are SGHVS and FQNEAQ. The CDR3 has 11 residues.

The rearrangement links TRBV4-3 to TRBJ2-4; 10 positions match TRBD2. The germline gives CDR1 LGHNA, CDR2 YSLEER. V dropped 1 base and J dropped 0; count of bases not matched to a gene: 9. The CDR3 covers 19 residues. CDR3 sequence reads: CASSQARASGGTAKNIQYF. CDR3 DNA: TGCGCCAGCAGCCAAGCTCGGGCTAGCGGGGGTACAGCCAAAAACATTCAGTACTTC.

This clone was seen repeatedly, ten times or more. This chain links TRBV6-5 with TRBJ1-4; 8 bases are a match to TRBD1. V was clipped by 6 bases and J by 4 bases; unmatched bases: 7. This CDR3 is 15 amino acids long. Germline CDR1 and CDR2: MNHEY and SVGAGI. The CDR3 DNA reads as TGTGCCAGCAGAATGACAGGGGACAATAATGAAAAACTGTTTTTT. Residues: CASRMTGDNNEKLFF.

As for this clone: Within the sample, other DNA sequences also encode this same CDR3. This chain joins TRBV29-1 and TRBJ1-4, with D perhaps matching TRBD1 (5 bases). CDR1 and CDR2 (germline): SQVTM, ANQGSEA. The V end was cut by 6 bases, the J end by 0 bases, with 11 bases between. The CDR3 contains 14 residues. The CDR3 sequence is CSVVPRATNEKLFF. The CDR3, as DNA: TGCAGCGTCGTTCCCAGGGCAACTAATGAAAAACTGTTTTTT.

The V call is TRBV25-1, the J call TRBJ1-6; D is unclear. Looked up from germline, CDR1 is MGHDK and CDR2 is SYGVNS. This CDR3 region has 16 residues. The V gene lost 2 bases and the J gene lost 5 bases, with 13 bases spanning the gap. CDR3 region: CASSELGGRDNSPLHF. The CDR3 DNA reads TGTGCCAGCAGTGAACTGGGAGGGCGGGATAATTCACCCCTCCACTTT.

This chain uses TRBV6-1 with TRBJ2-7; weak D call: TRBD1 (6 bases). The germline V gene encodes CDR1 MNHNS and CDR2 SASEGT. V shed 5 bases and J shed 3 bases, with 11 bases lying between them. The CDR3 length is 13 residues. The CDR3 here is CASSPGTNYEQYF. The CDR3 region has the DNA TGTGCCAGCAGTCCAGGGACAAACTACGAGCAGTACTTC.

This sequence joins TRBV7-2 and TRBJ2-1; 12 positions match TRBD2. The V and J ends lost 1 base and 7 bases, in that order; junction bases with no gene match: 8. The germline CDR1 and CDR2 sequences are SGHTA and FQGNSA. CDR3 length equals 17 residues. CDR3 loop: CASSLGLAGGLGNEQFF. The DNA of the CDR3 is TGTGCCAGCAGCTTAGGTCTAGCGGGGGGGCTGGGGAATGAGCAGTTCTTC.

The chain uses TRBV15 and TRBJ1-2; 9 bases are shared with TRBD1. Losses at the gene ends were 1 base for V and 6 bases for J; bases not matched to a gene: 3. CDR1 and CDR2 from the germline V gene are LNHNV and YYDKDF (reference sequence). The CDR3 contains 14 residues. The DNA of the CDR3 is TGTGCCACCAGCAGAGTTGGGACAGGGAATGGCTACACCTTC. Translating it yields CATSRVGTGNGYTF.

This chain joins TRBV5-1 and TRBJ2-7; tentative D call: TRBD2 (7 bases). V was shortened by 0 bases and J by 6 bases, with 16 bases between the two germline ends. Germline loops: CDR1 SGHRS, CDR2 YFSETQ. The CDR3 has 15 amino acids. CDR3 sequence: CASSLAGGGQSEQYF. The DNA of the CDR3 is TGCGCCAGCAGCTTGGCGGGCGGGGGACAAAGCGAGCAGTACTTC.

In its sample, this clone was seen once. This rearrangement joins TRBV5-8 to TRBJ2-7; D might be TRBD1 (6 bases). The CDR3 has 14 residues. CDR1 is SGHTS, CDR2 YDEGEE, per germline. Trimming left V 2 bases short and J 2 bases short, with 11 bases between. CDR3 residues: CASSFRGRAYEQYF. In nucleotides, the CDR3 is TGTGCCAGCAGCTTCAGGGGACGGGCCTACGAGCAGTACTTC.

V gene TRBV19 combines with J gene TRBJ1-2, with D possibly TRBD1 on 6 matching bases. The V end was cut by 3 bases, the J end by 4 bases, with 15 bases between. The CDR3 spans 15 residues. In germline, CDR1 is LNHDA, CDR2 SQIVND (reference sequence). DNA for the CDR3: TGTGCCAGTAGTATCGGGTGGGGGCGCGGCTATGGCTACACCTTC. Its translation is CASSIGWGRGYGYTF.